This T cell receptor (beta chain) derives from a study of shared clonotypes between healthy human individuals. Turning to the study itself: The composition of the donors was a couple of women and a few men aged 18 to 49. The study used three CD4 naive, three CD4 memory, two CD8 naive and one CD8 memory plate per donor.

A note on this clone: The antigen remains unidentified.

Trimming cost V 1 base and J 15 bases, with 19 bases left between them. This CDR3 comprises 14 residues. Germline CDR1 is SNHLY and CDR2 is FYNNEI. Study-wide points: Generally, naive subsets (rather than memory subsets) showed larger estimated richness.

Terminally differentiated effector memory CD45RA+ cells were excluded by CCR7 positive selection of CD45RO-negative cells. Source study methods: ImmunoSEQ yielded junction-only sequences lacking quality scores, so filtering differed. Libraries were prepared by immunoSEQ multiplex PCR; TCRdb keeps only in-frame clonotypes and omits some of them. The D gene and trimming were derived from the DNA, and the V and J assignments and clone size from that table. The repertoire holds millions of clones, with approximately 95% as singletons. The clonotype was recovered from a man younger than 30 in good health. The specimen was naive CD8+ T cells sorted from blood. The J gene is TRBJ2-1, the V gene TRBV2; TRBD1 or TRBD2 may be the D gene (5 bases each). CDR3 coding DNA: TGTGCCAGCAGTGAAGGCGTAGTCGGGCAGGGACCGTTCTTC. Translated: CASSEGVVGQGPFF.